What follows are 21 T cell receptor beta chains derived from one specimen sequenced in a study of T cells after yellow fever vaccination. TCRdb reprocessed the 5' RACE reads via MiXCR and lists one record per CDR3 protein. Of some 49,000 distinct CDR3 sequences listed, approximately 6.3% are singletons. Material: PBMCs, either bulk or a sorted T-cell subset (CD4+, CD8+, memory, or dextramer-sorted; not recorded which), obtained 45 days after the yellow fever booster vaccination. The origin of the receptors is a man aged 30 to 39 who received the YFV17D yellow fever vaccine.

This clonotype was counted many times. This chain connects TRBV7-9 to TRBJ2-5; D perhaps matches TRBD2 (5 bases). Germline CDR1 reads SEHNR; CDR2 reads FQNEAQ (reference sequence). Trimming took off 6 bases at V and 3 bases at J, with 8 bases between the two ends. The CDR3 totals 12 residues. This chain's CDR3 is CASSWGEETQYF. The DNA for the CDR3 is TGTGCCAGCAGTTGGGGAGAAGAGACCCAGTACTTC.

The chain joins TRBV7-6 to TRBJ2-7; 7 bases align to TRBD2. Trimming cost V 1 base and J 0 bases; bases outside gene matches: 3. The CDR3 sequence is 15 residues long. CDR1 and CDR2 (germline): SGHVS, FNYEAQ. CDR3: CASSLVGGSSYEQYF. The CDR3 bases are TGTGCCAGCAGCTTAGTGGGAGGGAGCTCCTACGAGCAGTACTTC.

Many counts were recorded for this clonotype. The chain has TRBV5-1 and TRBJ2-5; D is undetermined. The CDR3 totals 14 residues. V was trimmed by 0 bases and J by 5 bases, leaving 11 bases between them. CDR1 is SGHRS and CDR2 is YFSETQ in the germline V gene. CDR3 in DNA: TGCGCCAGCAGCTTGGCCCCCGCTACGGAGACCCAGTACTTC. Translated, it gives CASSLAPATETQYF.

This clonotype was observed a few times. The J gene is TRBJ2-3, the V gene TRBV7-8, with 7 nucleotides matching TRBD2. CDR1 and CDR2 from the germline V gene are SGHVS and FQNEAQ. The CDR3 loop spans 16 amino acids. Trimming cost V 6 bases and J 2 bases; bases outside gene matches: 11. In DNA, the CDR3 is TGTGCCAGCAGTTTCCGTCCGGGACTAACCACAGATACGCAGTATTTT. It specifies CASSFRPGLTTDTQYF.

This clonotype was recorded at least ten times. The V and J genes are TRBV6-5 and TRBJ1-5; the D is unclear. Trimming cost V 1 base and J 7 bases, with 5 bases left between them. The CDR3 contains 12 residues. CDR1 is MNHEY, CDR2 SVGAGI, per germline. The CDR3 loop is CASSYLGQPQHF. The CDR3 DNA reads TGTGCCAGCAGTTACTTAGGGCAGCCCCAGCATTTT.

The sample holds many counts of this clonotype. V is TRBV5-1 and J is TRBJ2-7; D is perhaps TRBD2 (6 bases). Trimming cost V 5 bases and J 4 bases, with 16 bases left between them. CDR1 SGHRS and CDR2 YFSETQ come from the germline V gene. The CDR3 contains 14 residues. CDR3 sequence reads: CASSPGTASYEQYF. The CDR3, as DNA: TGCGCCAGCAGTCCCGGGACTGCTTCATACGAGCAGTACTTC.

This clonotype has a count of ten or more. The CDR3 coding sequence is TGTGCCAGCAGTTTATCTGGGGGAGGGCCGTTTCGGCAGTTCTTC. Residues: CASSLSGGGPFRQFF. The chain recombines TRBV28 with TRBJ2-1; the match to TRBD2 covers 7 bases. The CDR3 runs to 15 residues. From germline, CDR1 is MDHEN and CDR2 SYDVKM. V dropped 1 base and J dropped 12; count of bases not matched to a gene: 12. The full variable domain, rest sourced from reference TRBV28 and TRBJ2-1, is DVKVTQSSRYLVKRTGEKVFLECVQDMDHENMFWYRQDPGLGLRLIYFSYDVKMKEKGDIPEGYSVSREKKERFSLILESASTNQTSMYLCASSLSGGGPFRQFFGPGTRLTVL.

This clonotype has only a few counts. V and J are TRBV20-1 and TRBJ1-5, with D maybe TRBD1 (5 bases). Germline assignment: CDR1 DFQATT and CDR2 SNEGSKA (reference sequence). The V and J ends lost 5 bases and 2 bases respectively, with 13 bases between them. The CDR3 contains 14 residues. The CDR3 DNA follows: TGCAGTGCTGAGCCGGGACCTCGCAATCAGCCCCAGCATTTT. Residues: CSAEPGPRNQPQHF.

This clonotype was counted ten times or more. The rearrangement joins TRBV12-3 or TRBV12-4 to TRBJ2-1; 8 nucleotides match TRBD2. This CDR3 spans 16 amino acids. With 3 bases clipped from V and 6 bases from J, the junction kept 10 bases outside the gene matches. The CDR3: CASSFGGLVGGNEQFF. The CDR3 nucleotides are TGTGCCAGCAGTTTTGGGGGACTAGTGGGGGGCAATGAGCAGTTCTTC.

This clonotype has a count of ten or more. V is TRBV29-1 and J is TRBJ1-2; possibly TRBD1 for D (5 bases). V lost 7 bases and J lost 4, with 16 bases in between. Germline V gives CDR1 SQVTM, CDR2 ANQGSEA. The CDR3 covers 13 residues. The CDR3 DNA is TGCAGCGACTCTATGGGGCCGATCTATGGCTACACCTTC. Protein product: CSDSMGPIYGYTF.

In the case of this clonotype: Germline is not matched at one junction end, which may reflect a read error. The chain links TRBV3-1 to TRBJ2-7; D is unresolved. Per germline, CDR1 LGHDT and CDR2 YNNKEL (reference sequence). The CDR3 has 14 residues. The CDR3 DNA is TGTGCCAGCAGCCAAGCCGGAGCCCCCTACGTGCAGTACTTC. Its translation: CASSQAGAPYVQYF.

This clonotype was picked up a small number of times. V is TRBV20-1 and J is TRBJ2-7; D gene ambiguous. This CDR3 has 15 residues. V lost 1 base, J lost 3 bases, and 16 bases lay in between. The germline V gene encodes CDR1 DFQATT and CDR2 SNEGSKA (reference sequence). In DNA form, the CDR3 reads TGCAGTGCTAGAGGCCAGCTCGCCCTAGACTACGAGCAGTACTTC. Its translation: CSARGQLALDYEQYF.

This clonotype was detected ten times or more. V is TRBV27 and J is TRBJ1-5, with 8 bases matching TRBD1. The J segment lost 4 bases and the V segment lost 2 bases, leaving 16 bases of the junction unmatched. The CDR3 has 19 amino acids. The germline gives CDR1 MNHEY, CDR2 SMNVEV (reference sequence). The CDR3 nucleotides read TGTGCCAGCAGTTTACGGGGACAGGATCTCCAAGGAGGGAATCAGCCCCAGCATTTT. It encodes CASSLRGQDLQGGNQPQHF.

This clonotype has a count of ten or more. The chain joins TRBV9 to TRBJ1-1, with 7 bases that match TRBD1. The CDR3 totals 15 residues. Germline values: CDR1 SGDLS, CDR2 YYNGEE. V lost 0 bases, J lost 3 bases, and 5 bases stayed unmatched. The CDR3 DNA follows: TGTGCCAGCAGCGTAGAGGGACAGATGGACACTGAAGCTTTCTTT. Translating it yields CASSVEGQMDTEAFF. Supplemented by reference TRBV9 and TRBJ1-1, the full variable domain reads DSGVTQTPKHLITATGQRVTLRCSPRSGDLSVYWYQQSLDQGLQFLIQYYNGEERAKGNILERFSAQQFPDLHSELNLSSLELGDSALYFCASSVEGQMDTEAFFGQGTRLTVV.

With regard to this clonotype: This may stem from a read error, because a much larger clone lies one nucleotide away. The V gene is TRBV3-1, the J gene TRBJ2-1, with D hard to call. The CDR3 spans 15 residues. Germline V gene data show CDR1 as LGHDT and CDR2 as YNNKEL (reference sequence). Written as DNA, the CDR3 is TGTGCCAGCAGCCAAGCAGCCGGATCCTACAATGGGCAGTTCTTC. Translating it yields CASSQAAGSYNGQFF.

This clonotype has at least ten counts. The J gene is TRBJ2-1, the V gene TRBV5-1, with 13 bases lining up with TRBD2. V trimming: 3 bases; J trimming: 5 bases; junction bases outside the gene matches: 11. Germline values: CDR1 SGHRS, CDR2 YFSETQ. The CDR3 has 18 residues. CDR3 amino acids: CASSWGLAGTNVNNEQFF. For the CDR3, the DNA is TGCGCCAGCAGCTGGGGACTAGCGGGGACCAACGTAAACAATGAGCAGTTCTTC.

This clonotype was seen at least ten times. The V call is TRBV6-5, the J call TRBJ1-4; possible D gene TRBD1, 5 bases. Trimming cost V 4 bases and J 7 bases, with 16 bases left between them. In germline, CDR1 is MNHEY, CDR2 SVGAGI. The CDR3 sequence is 15 residues long. CDR3 nucleotides: TGTGCCAGCAGTTGGCAAGGGGTGGAGGGTGAAAAACTGTTTTTT. It specifies CASSWQGVEGEKLFF.

This clonotype was recorded at least ten times. The CDR3 sequence is CASSRGQALSDTQYF. The CDR3 DNA follows: TGTGCCAGCAGTAGAGGACAGGCATTAAGTGATACGCAGTATTTT. The V call is TRBV12-3 or TRBV12-4, the J call TRBJ2-3, with 7 bases fitting TRBD1. V gave up 5 bases and J gave up 6 bases; unmatched junction bases: 11. There are 15 residues in the CDR3.

This clonotype was observed a handful of times. The chain links TRBV7-2 to TRBJ2-3; 7 bases are shared with TRBD2. V gave up 5 bases and J gave up 7 bases; unmatched junction bases: 6. The germline gives CDR1 SGHTA, CDR2 FQGNSA. The CDR3 extends over 13 amino acids. CDR3 sequence reads: CASSPGAGNTQYF. In nucleotides, the CDR3 is TGTGCCAGCAGCCCGGGAGCGGGAAATACGCAGTATTTT.

The table lists this clonotype with many counts. For the CDR3, the DNA is TGTGCCAGCAGCCACGAACCGAATTCACCCCTCCACTTT. Its protein is CASSHEPNSPLHF. The chain links TRBV11-2 to TRBJ1-6; D call uncertain. V was trimmed by 5 bases and J by 7 bases, leaving 9 bases between them. CDR3 size: 13 residues. Germline V gene sequence: CDR1 SGHAT, CDR2 FQNNGV.

This clonotype was detected many times. V gene TRBV12-3 or TRBV12-4 combines with J gene TRBJ1-5, with D unclear. This CDR3 comprises 12 residues. Trimming removed 2 bases from V and 5 bases from J, with 4 bases in between. CDR3 nucleotide sequence: TGTGCCAGCAGTTTAAACGATCAGCCCCAGCATTTT. This codes for CASSLNDQPQHF.